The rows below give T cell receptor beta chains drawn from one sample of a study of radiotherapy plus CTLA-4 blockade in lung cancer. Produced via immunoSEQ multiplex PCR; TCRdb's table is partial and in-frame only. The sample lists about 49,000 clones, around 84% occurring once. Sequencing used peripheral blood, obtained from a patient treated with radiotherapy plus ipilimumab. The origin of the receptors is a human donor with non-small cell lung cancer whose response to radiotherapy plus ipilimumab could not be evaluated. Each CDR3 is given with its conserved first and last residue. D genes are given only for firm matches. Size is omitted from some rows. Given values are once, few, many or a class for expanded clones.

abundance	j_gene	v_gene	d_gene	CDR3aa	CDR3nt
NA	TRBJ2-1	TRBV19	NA	CASSTISVGSGSPNEQFF	TGTGCCAGTAGTACGATCTCCGTGGGTAGCGGCAGCCCCAATGAGCAGTTCTTC
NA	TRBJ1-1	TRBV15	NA	CATSRARVENTEAFF	TGTGCCACCAGCAGGGCCAGGGTCGAGAACACTGAAGCTTTCTTT
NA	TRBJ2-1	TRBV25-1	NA	CASSERAGAPGEQFF	TGTGCCAGCAGTGAAAGGGCGGGGGCCCCCGGGGAGCAGTTCTTC
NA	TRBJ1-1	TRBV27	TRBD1	CASRRQGYAVNTEAFF	TGTGCCAGCAGACGACAGGGGTATGCAGTGAACACTGAAGCTTTCTTT
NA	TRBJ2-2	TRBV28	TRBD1	CASSETGTGYTGELFF	TGTGCCAGCAGCGAAACCGGGACAGGGTACACCGGGGAGCTGTTTTTT
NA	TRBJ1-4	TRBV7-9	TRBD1	CASSSSGGYEKLFF	TGTGCCAGCAGCTCTTCAGGGGGGTATGAAAAACTGTTTTTT
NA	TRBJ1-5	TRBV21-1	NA	CASSTRKRLWGDQAVFSNQPQHF	TGTGCCAGCAGCACGCGAAAACGACTCTGGGGGGACCAGGCCGTTTTTAGCAATCAGCCCCAGCATTTT
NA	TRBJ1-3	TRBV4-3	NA	CASSQDRAGVGNTIYF	TGCGCCAGCAGCCAAGATCGCGCAGGGGTTGGAAACACCATATATTTT
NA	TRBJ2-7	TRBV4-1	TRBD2	CASSPGLAGVRGYEQYF	TGCGCCAGCAGCCCCGGACTAGCGGGAGTACGGGGCTACGAGCAGTACTTC
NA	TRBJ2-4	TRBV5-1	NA	CASSLFGEIAKNIQYF	TGCGCCAGCAGCTTATTTGGAGAAATAGCCAAAAACATTCAGTACTTC
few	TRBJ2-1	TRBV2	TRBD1	CASSSDRGSWNEQFF	TGTGCCAGCAGTTCGGACAGGGGGTCTTGGAATGAGCAGTTCTTC
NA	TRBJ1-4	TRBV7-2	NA	CASSLGGLNEKLFF	TGTGCCAGCAGCTTAGGGGGGCTGAATGAAAAACTGTTTTTT
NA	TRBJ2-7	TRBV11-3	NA	CASSFGGTYYEQYF	TGTGCCAGCAGCTTCGGTGGGACTTACTACGAGCAGTACTTC
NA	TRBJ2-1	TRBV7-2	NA	CASSARLGNYNEQFF	TGTGCCAGCAGCGCCCGACTAGGCAACTACAATGAGCAGTTCTTC
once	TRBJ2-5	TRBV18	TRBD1	CASLTGTEETQYF	TGTGCCAGCCTAACAGGGACAGAAGAGACCCAGTACTTC
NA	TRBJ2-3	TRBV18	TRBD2	CASSPPGLPGGADTQYF	TGTGCCAGCTCACCACCGGGACTCCCCGGGGGGGCAGATACGCAGTATTTT
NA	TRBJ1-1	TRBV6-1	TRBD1	CASSDRDRGYDTEAFF	TGTGCCAGCAGTGATAGGGACAGGGGATACGACACTGAAGCTTTCTTT
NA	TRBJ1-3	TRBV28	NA	CASSLSSGNTIYF	TGTGCCAGCAGTCTCAGCTCTGGAAACACCATATATTTT
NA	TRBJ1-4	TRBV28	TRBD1	CASSALGQSSPKLFF	TGTGCCAGCAGTGCGTTGGGACAGAGCTCCCCTAAACTGTTTTTT
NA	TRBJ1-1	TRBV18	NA	CASSPPSGVTEAFF	TGTGCCAGCTCACCCCCTTCAGGGGTCACTGAAGCTTTCTTT
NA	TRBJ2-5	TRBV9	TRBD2	CASSVAGGGETQYF	TGTGCCAGCAGCGTGGCGGGCGGGGGAGAGACCCAGTACTTC
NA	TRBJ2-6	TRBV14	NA	CASSQDRGFGANVLTF	TGTGCCAGCAGCCAAGATCGGGGGTTTGGGGCCAACGTCCTGACTTTC
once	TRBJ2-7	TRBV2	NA	CASSAHYEQYF	TGTGCCAGCAGTGCCCACTACGAGCAGTACTTC
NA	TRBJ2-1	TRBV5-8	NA	CASSLRGLGEQFF	TGTGCCAGCAGCTTGAGGGGATTAGGTGAGCAGTTCTTC
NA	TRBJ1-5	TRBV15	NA	CATREDRRNQPQHF	TGTGCCACCAGAGAAGACAGAAGAAATCAGCCCCAGCATTTT
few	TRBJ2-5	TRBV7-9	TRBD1	CASSAIPGGGLQETQYF	TGTGCCAGCAGTGCAATCCCAGGGGGTGGGCTCCAAGAGACCCAGTACTTC
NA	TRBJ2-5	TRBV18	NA	CASSPTNGGETQYF	TGTGCCAGCTCACCGACTAATGGGGGGGAGACCCAGTACTTC
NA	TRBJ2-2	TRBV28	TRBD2	CATQETSGGAGRELFF	TGTGCCACCCAGGAGACTAGCGGGGGGGCGGGTCGGGAGCTGTTTTTT
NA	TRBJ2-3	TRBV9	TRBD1	CASSQGGGPPDTQYF	TGTGCCAGCAGCCAAGGGGGCGGGCCCCCAGATACGCAGTATTTT
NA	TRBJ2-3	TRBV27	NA	CASSSGGWADTQYF	TGTGCCAGCAGTTCTGGAGGGTGGGCAGATACGCAGTATTTT
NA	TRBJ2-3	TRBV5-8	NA	CASSLGDSSTDTQYF	TGTGCCAGCAGCTTGGGGGACTCTAGCACAGATACGCAGTATTTT
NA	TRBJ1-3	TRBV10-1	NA	CASSAPRGMGRSGNTIYF	TGCGCCAGCAGTGCCCCTCGAGGGATGGGTCGCTCTGGAAACACCATATATTTT
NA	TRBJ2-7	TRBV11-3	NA	CASSLEALTEQYF	TGTGCCAGCAGCTTAGAAGCGTTAACCGAGCAGTACTTC
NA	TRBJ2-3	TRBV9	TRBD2	CASSPGLAGGTDTQYF	TGTGCCAGCAGCCCCGGACTAGCGGGAGGTACAGATACGCAGTATTTT
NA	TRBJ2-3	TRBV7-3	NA	CASSLFVGDTQYF	TGTGCCAGCAGCTTATTTGTGGGCGATACGCAGTATTTT
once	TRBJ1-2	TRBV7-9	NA	CASSLVPGAFNYGYTF	TGTGCCAGCAGCTTGGTGCCAGGGGCCTTTAACTATGGCTACACCTTC
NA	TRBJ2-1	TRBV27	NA	CASSLGEGGRAYNEQFF	TGTGCCAGCAGTCTTGGGGAGGGGGGGAGGGCCTACAATGAGCAGTTCTTC
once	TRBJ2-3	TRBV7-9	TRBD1	CASSTGQVNTDTQYF	TGTGCCAGCAGCACGGGACAGGTCAACACAGATACGCAGTATTTT
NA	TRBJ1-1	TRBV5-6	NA	CASSFGPADTEAFF	TGTGCCAGCAGCTTCGGTCCCGCGGACACTGAAGCTTTCTTT
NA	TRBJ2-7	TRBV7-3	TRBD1	CASSLTLGGRDRGLREQYF	TGTGCCAGCAGCTTAACTCTAGGGGGGAGGGACAGGGGCCTCCGGGAGCAGTACTTC